This entry lists 22 T cell receptor beta chains sequenced from one sample in a study of T cells in narcolepsy. TCRdb's copy holds only in-frame clones and misses some; the assay was immunoSEQ multiplex PCR. The sample holds over 9,000 clones; roughly 94% are singletons and the top ten take 0.85% to 1.3%. The specimen sequenced was CD45RA- memory CD4+ T cells from PBMCs. The receptors shown here come from a human donor with narcolepsy.

The chain links TRBV7-2 to TRBJ1-5; no clear D. The CDR3 has 14 residues. V lost 5 bases to trimming and J lost 3 bases, with 11 bases between them. Germline V CDR1 and CDR2: SGHTA, FQGNSA. The CDR3, as DNA: TGTGCCAGCAGCCGGGCTGGGAACAATCAGCCCCAGCATTTT. It encodes CASSRAGNNQPQHF.

The chain uses TRBV7-9 and TRBJ2-3; maybe TRBD2 (5 bases). This CDR3 spans 17 amino acids. Germline V gene sequence: CDR1 SEHNR, CDR2 FQNEAQ (reference sequence). The ends were cut back, 5 bases at V and 3 bases at J, with 21 bases in the middle. The chain's CDR3 is CASSPKPPIGGTDTQYF. For the CDR3, the DNA is TGTGCCAGCAGCCCAAAACCTCCTATTGGCGGGACAGATACGCAGTATTTT.

This chain connects TRBV7-2 to TRBJ2-3, with D unresolved. CDR1 SGHTA and CDR2 FQGNSA come from the germline V gene. CDR3 length: 13 residues. Trimming stripped 8 bases from V and 1 base from J, with 10 bases between. In DNA form, the CDR3 reads TGTGCCAGCTTGTTCCGAGGCACAGATACGCAGTATTTT. Protein: CASLFRGTDTQYF. Complete variable domain (other parts from reference TRBV7-2 and TRBJ2-3): GAGVSQSPSNKVTEKGKDVELRCDPISGHTALYWYRQSLGQGLEFLIYFQGNSAPDKSGLPSDRFSAERTGGSVSTLTIQRTQQEDSAVYLCASLFRGTDTQYFGPGTRLTVL.

The CDR3 protein is CASSQWDRDAYGYTF. CDR3 DNA sequence: TGTGCCAGCAGTCAATGGGACAGGGACGCCTATGGCTACACCTTC. V is TRBV6-1 and J is TRBJ1-2; the match to TRBD1 covers 9 bases. The germline gives CDR1 MNHNS, CDR2 SASEGT. With V trimmed by 5 bases and J by 4 bases, 8 bases remained unmatched. The CDR3 length is 15 residues.

V usage is TRBV14 and J usage is TRBJ2-7, with D perhaps TRBD1 or TRBD2 (6 bases each). The CDR3 runs 17 residues. In germline, CDR1 is SGHDN, CDR2 FVKESK. V lost 3 bases and J 0 bases, leaving 18 bases between the germline ends. CDR3 region: CASSQTYTGGSSYEQYF. The DNA of the CDR3 is TGTGCCAGCAGCCAGACATACACCGGGGGCAGCTCCTACGAGCAGTACTTC. Drawing the rest from reference TRBV14 and TRBJ2-7, the complete variable domain is EAGVTQFPSHSVIEKGQTVTLRCDPISGHDNLYWYRRVMGKEIKFLLHFVKESKQDESGMPNNRFLAERTGGTYSTLKVQPAELEDSGVYFCASSQTYTGGSSYEQYFGPGTRLTVT.

This clone has just a few counts. The J gene is TRBJ1-5, the V gene TRBV19; 7 bases are shared with TRBD1. The CDR3 covers 17 residues. Germline V lookup: CDR1 LNHDA, CDR2 SQIVND (reference sequence). V shed 5 bases, J shed 2 bases, and the junction held 12 bases outside the gene matches. CDR3 sequence reads: CASSDRYRGRGNQPQHF. Here the CDR3 DNA reads TGTGCCAGTAGTGATCGCTACAGGGGTCGCGGCAATCAGCCCCAGCATTTT. The whole variable domain, filled in from reference TRBV19 and TRBJ1-5, reads DGGITQSPKYLFRKEGQNVTLSCEQNLNHDAMYWYRQDPGQGLRLIYYSQIVNDFQKGDIAEGYSVSREKKESFPLTVTSAQKNPTAFYLCASSDRYRGRGNQPQHFGDGTRLSIL.

The chain combines TRBV6-1 with TRBJ1-5; 8 bases map to TRBD1. The CDR3 sequence is 14 residues long. The ends lost 4 bases at V and 5 bases at J; junction bases unmatched: 4. Germline V gives CDR1 MNHNS, CDR2 SASEGT. CDR3 region: CASSGDRGYQPQHF. CDR3 bases: TGTGCCAGCAGTGGTGACAGGGGTTATCAGCCCCAGCATTTT.

The chain carries TRBV2 and TRBJ1-6; no clear D. V dropped 3 bases and J dropped 14 bases, with 11 bases sitting between them. Germline V gene data show CDR1 as SNHLY and CDR2 as FYNNEI. The CDR3 consists of 12 residues. The CDR3 nucleotides are TGTGCCAGCAGTGAGGCGGGGAGCACCCTCCACTTT. Translating gives CASSEAGSTLHF.

V is TRBV9 and J is TRBJ2-6; D may correspond to TRBD1 or TRBD2 (5 bases each). V shed 4 bases and J shed 0 bases, with 14 bases lying between them. The CDR3 contains 17 residues. CDR1 is SGDLS, CDR2 YYNGEE, per germline. Here the CDR3 reads CASSLGTDSSGANVLTF. In nucleotides, the CDR3 is TGTGCCAGCAGCCTAGGGACCGATAGCTCTGGGGCCAACGTCCTGACTTTC.

This clone was observed a single time. The chain links TRBV5-1 to TRBJ1-3; D ambiguous. V shed 0 bases and J shed 2 bases, with 12 bases lying between them. Germline V gene lookup returns CDR1 SGHRS and CDR2 YFSETQ. The CDR3 is 16 residues long. DNA for the CDR3: TGCGCCAGCAGCTTGGGGTGGCGTACAACTGGAAACACCATATATTTT. This sequence encodes CASSLGWRTTGNTIYF.

This clone was observed once. One end of the junction fails to match germline, which may point to a read error. This sample includes further DNA sequences coding for the same CDR3. V is TRBV29-1 and J is TRBJ1-2, with D possibly TRBD1 on 5 matching bases. From germline, CDR1 is SQVTM and CDR2 ANQGSEA. The CDR3 loop spans 13 amino acids. Here the CDR3 reads CSVSRGGWGNKFF. The DNA for the CDR3 is TGCAGCGTCAGCCGGGGGGGATGGGGGAACAAATTCTTC.

V gene TRBV19 combines with J gene TRBJ2-3, with D uncertain. The CDR3 is 12 residues long. The V end lost 3 bases, the J end lost 6 bases, and 7 bases lay between the germline ends. Looked up from germline, CDR1 is LNHDA and CDR2 is SQIVND (reference sequence). CDR3 bases: TGTGCCAGTAGTATGTTGCGGGATACGCAGTATTTT. This translates into CASSMLRDTQYF.

This CDR3 is CAWSPPRSGNTIYF. The CDR3 DNA sequence: TGTGCCTGGAGTCCCCCTCGGTCTGGAAACACCATATATTTT. This chain uses TRBV30 with TRBJ1-3, with unresolved D. Germline V gene lookup returns CDR1 GTSNPN and CDR2 SVGIG (reference sequence). The CDR3 sequence is 14 residues long. V was cut by 2 bases and J by 1 base, with 9 bases left in between.

This clone was seen a single time. J is TRBJ1-5 and V is TRBV28; maybe TRBD1 (5 bases). The V gene lost 6 bases and the J gene lost 3 bases, with 9 bases spanning the gap. CDR1 is MDHEN, CDR2 SYDVKM, per germline. The CDR3 contains 13 residues. This chain's CDR3 is CASRDSFNQPQHF. The CDR3 DNA follows: TGTGCCAGCAGAGACAGTTTCAATCAGCCCCAGCATTTT.

This chain joins TRBV2 and TRBJ1-1; a possible D gene is TRBD1 (5 bases). With 6 bases removed from V and 0 bases from J, the gap between germline ends came to 11 bases. The CDR3 runs to 14 residues. Germline V gives CDR1 SNHLY, CDR2 FYNNEI. The CDR3 coding sequence is TGTGCCAGCAGCCCACAGGTAATGAACACTGAAGCTTTCTTT. Translation: CASSPQVMNTEAFF.

This clone was picked up one time. The J gene is TRBJ1-4, the V gene TRBV11-2; D is unresolved. The length of the CDR3 is 16 residues. From germline, CDR1 is SGHAT and CDR2 FQNNGV. V dropped 5 bases and J dropped 7 bases, with 20 bases sitting between them. Here the CDR3 reads CASSAYGAGRGEKLFF. As DNA, the CDR3 is TGTGCCAGCAGCGCATATGGCGCAGGTCGGGGTGAAAAACTGTTTTTT. Looking up the rest from reference TRBV11-2 and TRBJ1-4 gives the full variable domain: EAGVAQSPRYKIIEKRQSVAFWCNPISGHATLYWYQQILGQGPKLLIQFQNNGVVDDSQLPKDRFSAERLKGVDSTLKIQPAKLEDSAVYLCASSAYGAGRGEKLFFGSGTQLSVL.

The rearrangement joins TRBV28 to TRBJ2-7; TRBD2 matches at 7 bases. CDR1 is MDHEN, CDR2 SYDVKM, per germline. The CDR3 sequence is 14 residues long. V was clipped by 2 bases and J by 3 bases; unmatched bases: 4. The chain's CDR3 is CASSLPPSGYEQYF. The CDR3 nucleotides read TGTGCCAGCAGTTTACCCCCTAGCGGCTACGAGCAGTACTTC.

The chain uses TRBV5-1 and TRBJ2-5; D gene ambiguous. Germline V gene sequence: CDR1 SGHRS, CDR2 YFSETQ. The CDR3 is 11 residues long. The ends were cut back, 0 bases at V and 3 bases at J, with 0 bases in the middle. The CDR3: CASSLEETQYF. As DNA, the CDR3 is TGCGCCAGCAGCTTGGAAGAGACCCAGTACTTC.

The rearrangement joins TRBV11-3 to TRBJ2-7; TRBD1 agrees at 9 bases. The CDR3 is 16 residues long. J was trimmed by 2 bases and V by 5 bases; bases with no gene match: 10. The germline V gene encodes CDR1 SGHNT and CDR2 YENEEA. Here the CDR3 DNA reads TGTGCCAGCAGCCCCGGGACAGGGCTTACCCCCTACGAGCAGTACTTC. It encodes CASSPGTGLTPYEQYF.

The chain uses TRBV30 and TRBJ1-5, with TRBD1 identical over 10 bases. Losses at the gene ends were 2 bases for V and 6 bases for J; bases not matched to a gene: 7. The CDR3 runs 15 residues. Germline V gene data show CDR1 as GTSNPN and CDR2 as SVGIG (reference sequence). The CDR3 is CAWSYRDRGVQPQHF. CDR3 bases: TGTGCCTGGAGTTATAGGGACAGGGGTGTTCAGCCCCAGCATTTT.

The rearrangement links TRBV5-1 to TRBJ2-7, with 9 bases matching TRBD1. The V and J ends lost 0 bases and 4 bases, in that order; junction bases with no gene match: 11. Germline V gene sequence: CDR1 SGHRS, CDR2 YFSETQ. This CDR3 spans 17 amino acids. CDR3 sequence reads: CASSLVWSGQGSYEQYF. Here the CDR3 DNA reads TGCGCCAGCAGCTTGGTTTGGTCGGGACAGGGTTCTTACGAGCAGTACTTC.

V usage is TRBV19 and J usage is TRBJ2-1, with 8 bases lining up with TRBD1. The CDR3 is made up of 14 amino acids. Per germline, CDR1 LNHDA and CDR2 SQIVND (reference sequence). V lost 7 bases, J lost 4 bases, and 6 bases stayed unmatched. CDR3 in amino acids: CASNSGTGYNEQFF. DNA for the CDR3: TGTGCCAGTAATTCCGGGACAGGTTACAATGAGCAGTTCTTC.